The 12 T cell receptor beta chains reported below all come from one sample, sequenced in a study of response to subunit inactivated influenza vaccine. TCRdb used MiXCR to reprocess the RT-PCR reads, holding one entry per CDR3 protein. The data contain about 160,000 distinct CDR3 sequences, under 13% of them seen just once; the ten biggest clones take up 9.5% to 15%. The specimen was non-naive T cells sorted from PBMCs, collected roughly 48 days after vaccination. These receptors all stem from a man in his fifties or sixties who received an inactivated influenza vaccine.

The V call is TRBV6-2 or TRBV6-3, the J call TRBJ2-7; D is perhaps TRBD2 (5 bases). The CDR3 is 13 amino acids. Germline V gives CDR1 MNHEY, CDR2 SVGEGT. Trimming removed 10 bases from V and 5 bases from J, with 18 bases in between. The CDR3 region is CAIRDYGGDEQYF. Written as DNA, the CDR3 is TGTGCCATCCGAGACTACGGAGGCGACGAGCAGTACTTC.

This clonotype appeared many times. This chain uses TRBV7-2 with TRBJ2-3, with 13 bases aligning to TRBD2. The CDR3 is 16 amino acids. The germline V gene has CDR1 SGHTA and CDR2 FQGNSA. J gave up 2 bases and V 4 bases, and 3 bases lay outside the gene matches. The CDR3 sequence is CASSSGLAGTTDTQYF. DNA of the CDR3: TGTGCCAGCAGCTCGGGACTAGCGGGGACCACAGATACGCAGTATTTT.

This clonotype occurred many times. The chain joins TRBV12-3 or TRBV12-4 to TRBJ2-7; possibly TRBD2 for D (6 bases). The CDR3 has 16 residues. Trimming cost V 5 bases and J 2 bases, with 19 bases left between them. CDR3 sequence: CASSSLRGGATYEQYF. In DNA, the CDR3 is TGTGCCAGCAGTAGCCTTCGGGGCGGGGCGACCTACGAGCAGTACTTC.

This clonotype was counted only a few times. V and J are TRBV7-9 and TRBJ2-1; 7 bases map to TRBD2. Germline assignment: CDR1 SEHNR and CDR2 FQNEAQ (reference sequence). V dropped 4 bases and J dropped 10; count of bases not matched to a gene: 19. The CDR3 spans 17 residues. CDR3 DNA: TGTGCCAGCAGCTCAACGCTGGGGACTACCCTCTCGAGGGAGCAGTTCTTC. As protein: CASSSTLGTTLSREQFF.

A few counts support this clonotype. V usage is TRBV5-6 and J usage is TRBJ2-7, with D uncertain. Germline V lookup: CDR1 SGHDT, CDR2 YYEEEE. The CDR3 is made up of 16 amino acids. Trimming removed 0 bases at V and 1 base at J, with 14 bases between. CDR3 DNA: TGTGCCAGCAGCTTGGGGACGGCGTGGGCTTCCTACGAGCAGTACTTC. This sequence encodes CASSLGTAWASYEQYF.

The chain uses TRBV5-1 and TRBJ2-5; TRBD2 might be the D (6 bases). Trimming pared 0 bases from V and 4 bases from J, leaving 16 bases between. Germline V CDR1 and CDR2: SGHRS, YFSETQ. CDR3 length: 16 amino acids. CDR3 residues: CASSLEASAKGETQYF. The CDR3 coding sequence is TGCGCCAGCAGCTTGGAGGCTAGCGCTAAAGGAGAGACCCAGTACTTC.

The chain combines TRBV7-9 with TRBJ2-1; 7 bases match TRBD2. The CDR3 runs 14 residues. With 1 base clipped from V and 6 bases from J, the junction kept 3 bases outside the gene matches. Germline CDR1 and CDR2: SEHNR and FQNEAQ (reference sequence). CDR3 residues: CASSLGASGNEQFF. The CDR3 nucleotides read TGTGCCAGCAGCTTAGGGGCTAGCGGCAATGAGCAGTTCTTC.

This sequence joins TRBV9 and TRBJ2-3; TRBD2 aligns across 7 bases. The CDR3 spans 14 residues. Germline V gives CDR1 SGDLS, CDR2 YYNGEE. Trimming removed 0 bases from V and 10 bases from J; junction bases left unmatched: 8. This CDR3 is CASSVAGEGGAQYF. The CDR3 DNA reads as TGTGCCAGCAGCGTAGCGGGGGAGGGCGGGGCGCAGTATTTT.

The chain combines TRBV9 with TRBJ1-1; D is unresolved. The ends were cut back, 4 bases at V and 8 bases at J, with 12 bases in the middle. This CDR3 region has 12 residues. Germline loops: CDR1 SGDLS, CDR2 YYNGEE. The CDR3 region is CASSSPTREAFF. The CDR3 DNA follows: TGTGCCAGCAGCTCCCCGACGAGAGAAGCTTTCTTT.

This clonotype appeared a few times. The chain carries TRBV11-1 and TRBJ2-1, with 11 positions matching TRBD1. CDR1 and CDR2 (germline): SGHAT, FQDESV (reference sequence). The junction had 8 bases not matched to a gene; V was cut back by 1 base and J by 6 bases. This CDR3 has 17 amino acids. This CDR3 is CASSLGLGQGVGNEQFF. The CDR3 nucleotides read TGTGCCAGCAGCTTAGGCCTGGGACAGGGGGTGGGCAATGAGCAGTTCTTC.

The chain has TRBV20-1 and TRBJ2-3; no definite D call. The germline CDR1 and CDR2 sequences are DFQATT and SNEGSKA (reference sequence). This CDR3 region has 14 residues. The V end lost 4 bases, the J end lost 0 bases, and 11 bases lay between the germline ends. The chain's CDR3 is CSAIRPASTDTQYF. The CDR3 DNA is TGCAGTGCTATCCGTCCAGCTAGCACAGATACGCAGTATTTT.

Ten or more counts support this clonotype. This chain connects TRBV7-6 to TRBJ2-3; 7 bases line up with TRBD2. This CDR3 has 14 amino acids. Germline V lookup: CDR1 SGHVS, CDR2 FNYEAQ. With 0 bases clipped from V and 3 bases from J, the junction kept 0 bases outside the gene matches. The CDR3 DNA reads as TGTGCCAGCAGCTTAGCTAGCGGGACAGATACGCAGTATTTT. It yields the protein CASSLASGTDTQYF.